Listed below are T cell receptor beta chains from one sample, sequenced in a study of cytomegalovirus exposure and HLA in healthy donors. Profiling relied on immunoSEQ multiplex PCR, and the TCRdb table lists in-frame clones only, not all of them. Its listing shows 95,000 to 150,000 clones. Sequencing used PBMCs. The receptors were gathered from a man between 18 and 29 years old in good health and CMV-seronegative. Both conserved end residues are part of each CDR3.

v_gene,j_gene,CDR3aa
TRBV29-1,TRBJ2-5,CSVEVGRDREQETQYF
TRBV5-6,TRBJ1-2,CASSLLQGEYYGYTF
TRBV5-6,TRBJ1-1,CASSLALLSNTEAFF
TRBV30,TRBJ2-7,CAWSAQVHPREQYF
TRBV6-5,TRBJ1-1,CASSLGASGAEAFF
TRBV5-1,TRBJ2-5,CASTIAGPVHEQYF
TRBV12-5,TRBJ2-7,CASGAETYEQYF
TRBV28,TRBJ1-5,CASRGLTQPQHF
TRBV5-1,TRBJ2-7,CASSPGTGLPYEQYF
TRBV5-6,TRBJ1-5,CASSLEGARGQPQHF
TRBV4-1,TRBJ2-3,CASSQDYGVYPTDTQYF
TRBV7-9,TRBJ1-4,CASSLGQGLFATNEKLFF
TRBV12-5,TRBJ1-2,CASGFGGNYGYTF
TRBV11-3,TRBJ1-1,CASKTGPTDTEAFF
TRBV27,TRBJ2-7,CASSFMSGQGITEQYF
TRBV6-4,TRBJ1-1,CASSDSDRGPNTEAFF
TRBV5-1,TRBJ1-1,CASSLGQQGDQAFF
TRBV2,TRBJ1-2,CASTLGGDYGYTF
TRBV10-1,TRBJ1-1,CASSRGKEAFF
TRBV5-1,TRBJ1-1,CASSHDGVNTEAFF
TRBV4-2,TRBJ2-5,CASSQDIRLAGDETQYF
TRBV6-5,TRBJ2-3,CASSPVQGSGDTQYF
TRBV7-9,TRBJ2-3,CASSRRGVGLASSTDTQYF
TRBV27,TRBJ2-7,CASSLIRDRGHEQYF
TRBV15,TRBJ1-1,CATGTGLFENTEAFF
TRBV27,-,CASSLRGENYEQYF
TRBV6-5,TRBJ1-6,CASSYGTGDSPLHF
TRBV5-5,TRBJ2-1,CASSLGDRVAEQFF
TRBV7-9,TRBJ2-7,CASSSNTENEQYF
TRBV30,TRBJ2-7,CAWWSTGYSYEQYF
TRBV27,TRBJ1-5,CASSHRDSNQPQHF
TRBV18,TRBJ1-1,CASSTKGNTEAFF
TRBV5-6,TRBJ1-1,CASSGRQGRGTEAFF
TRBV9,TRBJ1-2,CASHAGDGYTF
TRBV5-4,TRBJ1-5,CASSLDGNQPQHF
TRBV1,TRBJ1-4,CTSSGDGTLNEKLFF
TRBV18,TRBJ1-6,CASSPPRVHLHF
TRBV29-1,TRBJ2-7,CSARRQGSEQYF
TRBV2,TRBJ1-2,CASSVPPGGSSTGNYGYTF
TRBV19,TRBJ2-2,CASSIKTSGFANTGELFF
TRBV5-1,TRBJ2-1,CASSLTSGTYNEQFF
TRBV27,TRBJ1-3,CASSVAGGNTIYF
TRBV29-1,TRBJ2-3,CSSAVSDSADTQYF
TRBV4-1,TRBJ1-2,CASSQRAEWAGGRGYTF
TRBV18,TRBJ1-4,CASSPPAQGGQGEKLFF
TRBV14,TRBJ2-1,CASSQPRGGQFF
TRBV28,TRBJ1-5,CASSGNQPQHF
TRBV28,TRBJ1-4,CASSSSGGINEKLFF
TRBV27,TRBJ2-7,CASSLYLGQAVHEQYF
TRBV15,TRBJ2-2,CATSRDPGRNTGELFF
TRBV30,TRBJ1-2,CAWSVRGAVIYGYTF
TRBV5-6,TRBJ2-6,CASSFSPPHSGANVLTF
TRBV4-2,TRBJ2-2,CASSQELVRQEHRELFF
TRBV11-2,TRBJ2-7,CASSLASRSHEQYF
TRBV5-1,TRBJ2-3,CASSSGTVTDTQYF